Listed below are T cell receptor beta chains from one sample, sequenced in a study of cytomegalovirus exposure and HLA in healthy donors. Generated by immunoSEQ multiplex PCR, the TCRdb table keeps only in-frame clones and is missing some. Found here are a few hundred thousand clones, about nine tenths of them singletons; the top ten hold roughly 0.83%. Specimen: PBMCs. The receptors stem from a woman younger than 30 in good health and CMV-seronegative. Both conserved end residues are part of each CDR3. A D gene is named only where the DNA matches it firmly. A clone size is listed for some rows: how often the clone was seen (once, few, many), or a class if it is expanded.

len	v_gene	j_gene	abundance	d_gene	CDR3aa	CDR3nt
14	TRBV19	TRBJ2-7	NA	TRBD1	CASSSRDRRDEQYF	TGTGCCAGTAGTAGCCGGGACAGGAGGGACGAGCAGTACTTC
15	TRBV5-1	TRBJ1-2	NA	TRBD1	CASSPHVGGGYGYTF	TGCGCCAGCAGCCCCCATGTAGGGGGCGGCTATGGCTACACCTTC
14	TRBV5-4	TRBJ1-1	once	NA	CASSGKTGNTEAFF	TGTGCCAGCAGCGGAAAGACAGGGAACACTGAAGCTTTCTTT
15	TRBV9	TRBJ2-1	NA	TRBD2	CASTPGEGTYNEQFF	TGTGCCAGCACCCCGGGGGAGGGTACGTACAATGAGCAGTTCTTC
13	TRBV9	TRBJ1-2	NA	TRBD1	CASSARTGVGYTF	TGTGCCAGCAGCGCCCGGACAGGGGTCGGCTACACCTTC
15	TRBV19	TRBJ1-2	NA	NA	CASSPRRSANYGYTF	TGTGCCAGTAGCCCCAGAAGGAGCGCTAACTATGGCTACACCTTC
15	TRBV6-1	TRBJ2-1	NA	TRBD1	CASIPGQSLYNEQFF	TGTGCCAGCATCCCGGGACAGTCCCTCTACAATGAGCAGTTCTTC
14	TRBV28	TRBJ2-1	NA	TRBD1	CASSLMDRGDEQFF	TGTGCCAGCAGTTTAATGGACAGGGGAGACGAGCAGTTCTTC
11	TRBV20-1	TRBJ2-1	NA	NA	CSARDRYEQFF	TGCAGTGCTAGAGATCGGTATGAGCAGTTCTTC
13	TRBV5-4	TRBJ1-5	NA	TRBD1	CASSSDRVEPQHF	TGTGCCAGCAGCTCGGACAGGGTTGAGCCCCAGCATTTT
15	TRBV27	TRBJ1-2	NA	TRBD1	CASSPVEGARYGYTF	TGTGCCAGCAGTCCCGTGGAGGGGGCGAGGTATGGCTACACCTTC